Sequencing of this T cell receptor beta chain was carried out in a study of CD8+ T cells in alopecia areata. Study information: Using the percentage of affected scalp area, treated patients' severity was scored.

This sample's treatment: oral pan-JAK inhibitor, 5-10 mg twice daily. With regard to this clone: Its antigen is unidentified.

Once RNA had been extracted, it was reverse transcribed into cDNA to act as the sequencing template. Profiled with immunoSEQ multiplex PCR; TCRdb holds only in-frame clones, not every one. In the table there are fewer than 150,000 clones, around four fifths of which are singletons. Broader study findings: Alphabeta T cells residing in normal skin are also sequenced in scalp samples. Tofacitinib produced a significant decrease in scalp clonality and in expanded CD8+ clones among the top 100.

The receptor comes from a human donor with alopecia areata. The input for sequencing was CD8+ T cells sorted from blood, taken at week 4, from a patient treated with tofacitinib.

The CDR3 nucleotides read TGTGCCAGCAGCTTAGCCGGTAGCGGGGGGGATGGAGATACGCAGTATTTT. Encoded protein: CASSLAGSGGDGDTQYF. The chain couples TRBV7-2 to TRBJ2-3, with TRBD2 identical over 11 bases. CDR1 and CDR2 (germline): SGHTA, FQGNSA. J gave up 5 bases and V 0 bases, and 7 bases lay outside the gene matches. The CDR3 loop spans 17 amino acids.